The text below deals with one T cell receptor (beta chain). No antigen is known for it. It was around 220 ng DNA, some 30,000 T cell genomes, that sorted-subset replicate PCRs used. Sequencing was performed with immunoSEQ multiplex PCR; in TCRdb, only in-frame clones are kept and a portion is missing. The sample has some 600,000 clones; roughly 95% are singletons. The sample belongs to a study of shared clonotypes between healthy human individuals. Positive CCR7 selection of CD45RO-negative cells yielded the naive CD8 cells, and terminally differentiated effector memory CD45RA+ cells were excluded. Donors, healthy HIV-negative adults, lacked recent acute infections or vaccinations. Study-wide results and limits: Among non-shared clonotypes, generation probabilities were lower than among those shared by all four donors. Naive subsets tended to show greater estimated richness than memory subsets.

V dropped 6 bases and J dropped 4; count of bases not matched to a gene: 7. This CDR3 comprises 15 residues. In germline, CDR1 is MNHEY, CDR2 SMNVEV (reference sequence). The TCR comes from a woman in her thirties in good health. Sequencing used naive CD8+ T cells sorted from blood. This chain uses TRBV27 with TRBJ2-2; 8 bases map to TRBD2. CDR3 DNA sequence: TGTGCCAGCAGCCTCGGGACTAGTGTCACCGGGGAGCTGTTTTTT. This translates into CASSLGTSVTGELFF.